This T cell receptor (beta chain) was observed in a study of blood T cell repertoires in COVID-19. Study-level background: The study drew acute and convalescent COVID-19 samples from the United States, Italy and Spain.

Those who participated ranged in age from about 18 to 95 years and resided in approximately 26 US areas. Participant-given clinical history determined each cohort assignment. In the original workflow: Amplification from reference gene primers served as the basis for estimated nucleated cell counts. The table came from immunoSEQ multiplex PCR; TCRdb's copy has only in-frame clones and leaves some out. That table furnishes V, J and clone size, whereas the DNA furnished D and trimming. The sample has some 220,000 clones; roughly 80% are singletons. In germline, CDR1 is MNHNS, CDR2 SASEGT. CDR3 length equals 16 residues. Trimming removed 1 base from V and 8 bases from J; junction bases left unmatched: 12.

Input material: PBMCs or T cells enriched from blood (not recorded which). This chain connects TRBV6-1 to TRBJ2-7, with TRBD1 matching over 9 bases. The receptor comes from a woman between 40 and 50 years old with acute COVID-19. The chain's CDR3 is CASSEVRQGGRFKQYF. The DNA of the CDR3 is TGTGCCAGCAGTGAAGTCCGACAGGGGGGAAGGTTTAAGCAGTACTTC.